A selection of T cell receptor beta chains follows, all from one sample in a study of cytomegalovirus exposure and HLA in healthy donors. Here immunoSEQ multiplex PCR was the method, and the copy in TCRdb shows in-frame clones only, minus some. The data hold about 130,000 clones, with around 82% observed a single time. The sample consisted of PBMCs. The receptors were gathered from a boy aged 5-17 years in good health and CMV-seronegative. The CDR3 runs from the conserved cysteine through the conserved F or W. Some rows mark clone size as missing; the rest say once, few, many or name a class of expanded clone.

>-|TRBV19|TRBJ1-5|14
CASRLGQGNQPQHF
>-|TRBV7-9|TRBJ2-7|17
CASSLGGGLAGIYEQYF
>-|TRBV7-9|TRBJ1-2|14
CASSLLGSDYGYTF
>-|TRBV4-2|TRBJ2-7|15
CASSQDRGGIYEQYF
>-|TRBV11-3|TRBJ2-4|15
CASSVAPGQKNIQYF
>-|TRBV7-2|TRBJ1-1|15
CASSRILVGSTEAFF
>-|TRBV4-1|TRBJ1-2|14
CASSPFTGNYGYTF
>-|TRBV18|TRBJ1-5|13
CASSLNTQSAQHF
>-|TRBV13|TRBJ2-1|15
CASSLGPGNFNEQFF
>-|TRBV30|TRBJ2-2|17
CAWSDVTGQGVGGELFF
>-|TRBV7-8|TRBJ2-1|14
CASSLRVSADEQFF
>-|TRBV18|TRBJ1-6|13
CASLEGMNSPLHF
>-|TRBV13|TRBJ1-1|14
CASSLLGVRTEAFF
>-|TRBV9|TRBJ2-5|14
CASSARDYQETQYF
>once|TRBV13|TRBJ2-1|15
CASNHGGLGYNEQFF
>-|TRBV4-1|TRBJ2-1|13
CASSPLAYNEQFF
>-|TRBV18|TRBJ2-6|15
CASSPGLSGANVLTF
>-|TRBV15|TRBJ1-5|14
CATSRESGGQPQHF